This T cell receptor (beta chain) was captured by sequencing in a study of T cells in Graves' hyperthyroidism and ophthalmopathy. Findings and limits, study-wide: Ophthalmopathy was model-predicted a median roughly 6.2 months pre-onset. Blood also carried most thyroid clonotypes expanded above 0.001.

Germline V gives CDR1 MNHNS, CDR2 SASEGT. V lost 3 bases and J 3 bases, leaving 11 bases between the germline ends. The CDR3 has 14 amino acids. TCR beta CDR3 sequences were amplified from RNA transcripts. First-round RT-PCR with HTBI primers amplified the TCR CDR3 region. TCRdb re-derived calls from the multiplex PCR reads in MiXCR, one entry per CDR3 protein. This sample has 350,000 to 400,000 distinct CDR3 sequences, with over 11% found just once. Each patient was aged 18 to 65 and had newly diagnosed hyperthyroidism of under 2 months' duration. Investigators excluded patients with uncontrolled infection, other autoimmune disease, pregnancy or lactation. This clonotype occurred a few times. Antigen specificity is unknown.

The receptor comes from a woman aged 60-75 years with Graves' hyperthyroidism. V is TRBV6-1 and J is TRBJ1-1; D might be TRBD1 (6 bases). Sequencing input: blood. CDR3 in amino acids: CASSDTPGDTEAFF. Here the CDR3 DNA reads TGTGCCAGCAGTGATACTCCAGGGGACACTGAAGCTTTCTTT.